The clone carrying this T cell receptor beta chain was observed at least ten times. The antigen remains unidentified. TCRdb re-called the reads with MiXCR, one entry per CDR3 protein. The sample has 340,000 or so distinct CDR3 sequences, more than 20% seen once. This specimen belongs to a study of T cell repertoires in cytomegalovirus infection. About the study: Carrying CMV and the relevant HLA type showed in public TCR beta signatures.

Overall study findings and caveats: The response measured ex vivo was dominated by TCR beta clonotypes (HLA-C-restricted and CMV-specific).

The germline CDR1 and CDR2 sequences are SGHTA and FQGNSA. Trimming left V 2 bases short and J 4 bases short, with 14 bases between. The length of the CDR3 is 15 residues. J is TRBJ1-1 and V is TRBV7-2; unclear D gene. This TCR came from a human donor in good health (CMV status not recorded). Some clones in this sample may be carry-over from other donors' samples. Sample: cultured PBMCs, taken from culture after CMV antigen stimulation. CDR3 sequence reads: CASSLFIGRVTEAFF. The CDR3 DNA reads as TGTGCCAGCAGCTTATTCATAGGGAGGGTCACTGAAGCTTTCTTT.